A selection of T cell receptor beta chains follows, all from one sample in a study of blood T cells in healthy people across ages. Via MiXCR, TCRdb re-called the 5' RACE reads, giving one row per CDR3 protein. The repertoire consists of some 1,800,000 distinct CDR3 sequences, with about 39% occurring once and the leading ten covering approximately 22%. The sample consisted of blood. These receptors all come from a human donor in good health. Each CDR3 is given with its conserved first and last residue. The D gene is left open where the match is weak. Clone size is given for some rows only: seen once, a few or many times, or a class if the clone is expanded.

>TRBJ2-7|few|TRBV20-1|NA
TGCAGTGCTAGAGGGGTACTAGGATTGTCAGGTTACGAGCAGTACTTC
CSARGVLGLSGYEQYF
>TRBJ1-2|few|TRBV12-3/TRBV12-4|TRBD1
TGTGCCAGCAGCGGGACAGGGGGCCTCAACTATGGCTACACCTTC
CASSGTGGLNYGYTF
>TRBJ1-4|NA|TRBV5-5|TRBD1
TGTGCCAGCAGCCGTGACAGGGTCGGGAATGAAAAACTGTTTTTT
CASSRDRVGNEKLFF
>TRBJ2-1|few|TRBV2|NA
TGTGCCAGCCGGATAGAGGGGCCAACCTACAATGAGCAGTTCTTC
CASRIEGPTYNEQFF
>TRBJ1-5|NA|TRBV10-3|NA
TGTGCCATCACCACAGGTATAGATCAGCCCCAGCATTTT
CAITTGIDQPQHF
>TRBJ1-2|NA|TRBV20-1|TRBD1
TGCAGTGCTAGGGATCAAACAGGGGGCGGCTATGGCTACACCTTC
CSARDQTGGGYGYTF
>TRBJ2-1|NA|TRBV28|TRBD1
TGTGCCAGCAGGGGGACAGGGGGCTCCTACAATGAGCAGTTCTTC
CASRGTGGSYNEQFF
>TRBJ1-1|NA|TRBV4-1|NA
TGCGCCAGCAGCCTCCGGACGGACATTTTGAACACTGAAGCTTTCTTT
CASSLRTDILNTEAFF
>TRBJ1-2|NA|TRBV25-1|NA
TGTGCCAGCACCGAGCGGGGATCCTATGGCTACACCTTC
CASTERGSYGYTF
>TRBJ1-1|NA|TRBV4-1|NA
TGCGCCAGCAGCCAAGTCGGCTTGATGAACACTGAAGCTTTCTTT
CASSQVGLMNTEAFF
>TRBJ2-5|NA|TRBV2|NA
TGTGCCAGCAGCTACGACGGACTAGAGACCCAGTACTTC
CASSYDGLETQYF
>TRBJ2-1|NA|TRBV7-8|TRBD2
TGTGCCAGCAGCTTATTATCTAGCGGGGCGTACAATGAGCAGTTCTTC
CASSLLSSGAYNEQFF
>TRBJ2-7|few|TRBV5-6|NA
TGTGCCAGCAGCTTTACCATTGTGGACGAGCAGTACTTC
CASSFTIVDEQYF
>TRBJ2-3|few|TRBV20-1|TRBD1
TGCAGTGCTCCCATTCCGGGACAGATTAGCACAGATACGCAGTATTTT
CSAPIPGQISTDTQYF